The 32 T cell receptor beta chains presented below share a single source sample, sequenced in a study of long-term antiretroviral therapy in people with HIV. Runs used v3.0 of the immunoSEQ assay and were done at survey level. Here immunoSEQ multiplex PCR was the method, and the copy in TCRdb shows in-frame clones only, minus some. This sample has tens of thousands of clones; almost 95% occur once, and the top ten carry 2.7%. The specimen was unsorted PBMCs, collected 7.4 years after starting antiretroviral therapy. The receptors derive from a man in his forties or fifties with HIV.

This chain connects TRBV4-3 to TRBJ2-3; TRBD1 matches at 7 bases. Germline CDR1 reads LGHNA; CDR2 reads YSLEER. The CDR3 has 13 amino acids. The V gene end was trimmed by 4 bases and the J gene end by 5 bases; junction bases not matched to a gene: 3. This CDR3 reads CASSLDRVDTQYF. The CDR3 DNA reads as TGCGCCAGCAGCCTAGACAGGGTAGATACGCAGTATTTT.

The rearrangement links TRBV10-2 to TRBJ2-2; TRBD1 agrees at 10 bases. Germline trimming cut 7 bases from V and 2 bases from J; bases unmatched to any gene: 7. Per the germline V gene, CDR1 is WSHSY and CDR2 is SAAADI. The CDR3 length is 16 residues. The CDR3 sequence: CASTGTGAGNTGELFF. The CDR3 region has the DNA TGCGCCAGCACCGGGACAGGGGCGGGTAACACCGGGGAGCTGTTTTTT.

This chain links TRBV6-1 with TRBJ2-1, with TRBD2 as a possible D gene (7 bases). Trimming took off 10 bases at V and 4 bases at J, with 17 bases between the two ends. Germline loops: CDR1 MNHNS, CDR2 SASEGT. CDR3 length: 14 residues. This CDR3 reads CAIKGGTLYNEQFF. In DNA form, the CDR3 reads TGTGCCATTAAGGGGGGGACCCTATACAATGAGCAGTTCTTC.

The J gene is TRBJ2-1, the V gene TRBV13; D is perhaps TRBD1 or TRBD2 (6 bases each). The CDR3 loop spans 12 amino acids. The V gene's germline CDR1 is PRHDT and CDR2 FYEKMQ (reference sequence). Trimming left V 6 bases short and J 10 bases short, with 13 bases between. CDR3 nucleotide sequence: TGTGCCAGCAGTTCGGGGGCGGAGGAGCAGTTCTTC. Its translation: CASSSGAEEQFF.

The CDR3 region is CASSLGGAKNIQYF. CDR3 bases: TGTGCCAGCAGTTTAGGAGGGGCCAAAAACATTCAGTACTTC. The chain uses TRBV28 and TRBJ2-4; D is possibly TRBD2 (6 bases). Deletions cut 2 bases from V and 1 base from J, with 6 bases between. Germline V CDR1 and CDR2: MDHEN, SYDVKM. The CDR3 totals 14 residues. Full variable domain (rest looked up from reference TRBV28 and TRBJ2-4): DVKVTQSSRYLVKRTGEKVFLECVQDMDHENMFWYRQDPGLGLRLIYFSYDVKMKEKGDIPEGYSVSREKKERFSLILESASTNQTSMYLCASSLGGAKNIQYFGAGTRLSVL.

This clone appeared a single time. V gene TRBV5-1 combines with J gene TRBJ2-7; D uncertain. The CDR3 covers 12 residues. V lost 0 bases and J lost 3, with 4 bases in between. Looked up from germline, CDR1 is SGHRS and CDR2 is YFSETQ. Written as DNA, the CDR3 is TGCGCCAGCAGCTTGGACGGCTACGAGCAGTACTTC. Its protein is CASSLDGYEQYF.

This clone was seen more than once but under ten times. The chain couples TRBV6-1 to TRBJ1-2; D is ambiguous. This CDR3 has 13 residues. V was shortened by 0 bases and J by 7 bases, with 9 bases between the two germline ends. Germline CDR1 is MNHNS and CDR2 is SASEGT. The CDR3 DNA follows: TGTGCCAGCAGTGAAGCGACTTTGGGTGGCTACACCTTC. Translating gives CASSEATLGGYTF.

J is TRBJ2-1 and V is TRBV7-3; 8 bases agree with TRBD1. The CDR3 length is 15 residues. The germline V gene has CDR1 SGHTA and CDR2 FQGTGA. V gave up 1 base and J gave up 9 bases; unmatched junction bases: 8. The CDR3 region is CASSLKTGEGGEQFF. DNA of the CDR3: TGTGCCAGCAGCTTAAAGACAGGGGAAGGGGGTGAGCAGTTCTTC.

This chain uses TRBV18 with TRBJ2-7; D is perhaps TRBD1 (6 bases). CDR1 KGHSH and CDR2 LQKENI come from the germline V gene. The CDR3 extends over 11 amino acids. V lost 6 bases to trimming and J lost 7 bases, with 10 bases between them. The CDR3 coding sequence is TGTGCCAGCTCTCCCGGGACAGAGCAGTACTTC. It translates to CASSPGTEQYF. The entire variable domain, with the rest obtained from reference TRBV18 and TRBJ2-7, is as follows: NAGVMQNPRHLVRRRGQEARLRCSPMKGHSHVYWYRQLPEEGLKFMVYLQKENIIDESGMPKERFSAEFPKEGPSILRIQQVVRGDSAAYFCASSPGTEQYFGPGTRLTVT.

This clone was recorded once. This rearrangement joins TRBV6-1 to TRBJ2-3, with 11 bases that match TRBD2. Germline V gives CDR1 MNHNS, CDR2 SASEGT. After removal of 6 bases from V and 4 bases from J, the junction contained 3 bases not matched to a gene. The CDR3 runs to 14 residues. CDR3 amino acids: CASSYSGGADTQYF. DNA of the CDR3: TGTGCCAGCAGCTATAGCGGGGGGGCAGATACGCAGTATTTT.

This chain connects TRBV29-1 to TRBJ2-2; D may be TRBD1 (6 bases). The CDR3 covers 15 residues. V dropped 3 bases and J dropped 0 bases, with 11 bases sitting between them. Germline assignment: CDR1 SQVTM and CDR2 ANQGSEA. CDR3 loop: CSVESGQTNTGELFF. CDR3 DNA sequence: TGCAGCGTTGAGTCCGGACAGACGAACACCGGGGAGCTGTTTTTT.

The chain carries TRBV4-2 and TRBJ2-6; D uncertain. Trimming took off 0 bases at V and 0 bases at J, with 9 bases between the two ends. The CDR3 extends over 17 amino acids. Germline assignment: CDR1 LGHNA and CDR2 YNFKEQ. This chain's CDR3 is CASSQDTESSGANVLTF. As DNA, the CDR3 is TGTGCCAGCAGCCAAGATACAGAGAGCTCTGGGGCCAACGTCCTGACTTTC.

The chain links TRBV30 to TRBJ1-5, with D unresolved. The ends were cut back, 0 bases at V and 0 bases at J, with 15 bases in the middle. Per germline, CDR1 GTSNPN and CDR2 SVGIG (reference sequence). CDR3 size: 17 residues. The CDR3 sequence: CAWSVRLGSYSNQPQHF. DNA for the CDR3: TGTGCCTGGAGTGTACGGTTAGGGAGTTATAGCAATCAGCCCCAGCATTTT.

This clone was recorded once. The chain recombines TRBV19 with TRBJ1-2; weak D call: TRBD1 (6 bases). The CDR3 length is 14 residues. Germline V CDR1 and CDR2: LNHDA, SQIVND (reference sequence). V shed 3 bases and J shed 4 bases, with 12 bases lying between them. CDR3 amino acids: CASSIRGASYGYTF. CDR3 DNA: TGTGCCAGTAGTATTAGGGGGGCAAGCTATGGCTACACCTTC.

This clone was observed a single time. The chain has TRBV4-3 and TRBJ1-6; tentatively, D is TRBD1 (6 bases). V lost 1 base and J 8 bases, leaving 9 bases between the germline ends. Germline CDR1 LGHNA, CDR2 YSLEER. CDR3 length: 14 residues. Here the CDR3 reads CASSQGNRDSPLHF. CDR3 coding DNA: TGCGCCAGCAGCCAAGGAAACAGGGATTCACCCCTCCACTTT.

V is TRBV6-6 and J is TRBJ2-3; TRBD2 agrees at 7 bases. The J segment lost 3 bases and the V segment lost 0 bases, leaving 3 bases of the junction unmatched. This CDR3 region has 15 residues. The germline CDR1 and CDR2 sequences are MNHNY and SVGAGI (reference sequence). The CDR3, as DNA: TGTGCCAGCAGTTACTCCGGGGGAGGGACAGATACGCAGTATTTT. This gives the protein CASSYSGGGTDTQYF.

The genes are TRBV2 and TRBJ1-5; D possibly corresponds to TRBD1 (5 bases). The CDR3 is made up of 15 amino acids. V dropped 3 bases and J dropped 4 bases, with 13 bases sitting between them. Germline CDR1 is SNHLY and CDR2 is FYNNEI. The CDR3 is CASSERTGGNQPQHF. The CDR3 DNA follows: TGTGCCAGCAGTGAGAGGACGGGGGGTAATCAGCCCCAGCATTTT.

The chain employs TRBV7-2 and TRBJ1-1; D is unresolved. Trimming cost V 1 base and J 1 base, with 7 bases left between them. This CDR3 comprises 14 residues. CDR1 and CDR2 (germline): SGHTA, FQGNSA. In DNA, the CDR3 is TGTGCCAGCAGCTTAGTTCCGGGGAACACTGAAGCTTTCTTT. The encoded protein is CASSLVPGNTEAFF.

This clone has a single count. This chain joins TRBV6-1 and TRBJ2-7; 12 bases agree with TRBD1. Germline CDR1 is MNHNS and CDR2 is SASEGT. Trimming at V came to 7 bases and at J to 6 bases, leaving 7 bases not matched to a gene. The CDR3 sequence is 14 residues long. CDR3 coding DNA: TGTGCCAGCACCCGGGACAGGGGGCCAGGCGAGCAGTACTTC. Translated, it gives CASTRDRGPGEQYF.

The chain is built from TRBV19 and TRBJ2-7; D possibly corresponds to TRBD1 (5 bases). The CDR3 extends over 13 amino acids. Germline values: CDR1 LNHDA, CDR2 SQIVND (reference sequence). With 4 bases removed from V and 3 bases from J, the gap between germline ends came to 10 bases. CDR3 DNA: TGTGCCAGTAGTACTGACAGTGACTACGAGCAGTACTTC. It yields the protein CASSTDSDYEQYF.

This chain links TRBV4-3 with TRBJ2-1, with TRBD2 matching 9 bases. Germline CDR1 is LGHNA and CDR2 is YSLEER. Trimming at V came to 0 bases and at J to 3 bases, leaving 6 bases not matched to a gene. The CDR3 totals 17 residues. CDR3 in DNA: TGCGCCAGCAGCCAAGATTGGGCGGGGGGGATCTACAATGAGCAGTTCTTC. Its translation: CASSQDWAGGIYNEQFF.

The chain links TRBV5-4 to TRBJ1-2; D remains ambiguous. Germline V CDR1 and CDR2: SGHNT, YYREEE (reference sequence). Trimming stripped 9 bases from V and 3 bases from J, with 15 bases between. This CDR3 spans 13 amino acids. The CDR3 DNA follows: TGTGCCACTCGATCGGACGGAGACTATGGCTACACCTTC. Its translation: CATRSDGDYGYTF.

The rearrangement uses TRBV5-8 and TRBJ2-7; D may be TRBD1 (6 bases). This CDR3 spans 12 amino acids. Germline V CDR1 and CDR2: SGHTS, YDEGEE. Trimming pared 2 bases from V and 6 bases from J, leaving 9 bases between. The CDR3, as DNA: TGTGCCAGCAGCTTACAGGGTGGCGAGCAGTACTTC. Residues: CASSLQGGEQYF.

The rearrangement joins TRBV5-1 to TRBJ2-3, with 9 bases that match TRBD2. This CDR3 region has 15 residues. Germline assignment: CDR1 SGHRS and CDR2 YFSETQ. J lost 1 base, V lost 0 bases, and 0 bases had no gene match. CDR3 amino acids: CASSLGLAGTDTQYF. CDR3 DNA: TGCGCCAGCAGCTTGGGACTAGCGGGCACAGATACGCAGTATTTT. Full variable domain (remainder filled in from reference TRBV5-1 and TRBJ2-3): KAGVTQTPRYLIKTRGQQVTLSCSPISGHRSVSWYQQTPGQGLQFLFEYFSETQRNKGNFPGRFSGRQFSNSRSEMNVSTLELGDSALYLCASSLGLAGTDTQYFGPGTRLTVL.

The rearrangement uses TRBV2 and TRBJ2-3; TRBD2 agrees at 10 bases. Germline V gene data show CDR1 as SNHLY and CDR2 as FYNNEI. V trimming: 7 bases; J trimming: 5 bases; junction bases outside the gene matches: 9. CDR3 size: 15 residues. CDR3 loop: CASTGLAGVIDTQYF. CDR3 bases: TGTGCCAGCACGGGGCTAGCGGGGGTCATAGATACGCAGTATTTT.

The chain carries TRBV4-2 and TRBJ2-2; 8 bases are shared with TRBD2. Germline V CDR1 and CDR2: LGHNA, YNFKEQ. The CDR3 consists of 17 residues. J lost 0 bases, V lost 0 bases, and 3 bases had no gene match. CDR3 sequence reads: CASSQESGGANTGELFF. The CDR3 DNA sequence: TGTGCCAGCAGCCAAGAGTCGGGGGGGGCGAACACCGGGGAGCTGTTTTTT.

The V call is TRBV27, the J call TRBJ2-7; 7 bases line up with TRBD1. The CDR3 is 13 residues long. Germline CDR1 MNHEY, CDR2 SMNVEV (reference sequence). V lost 6 bases, J lost 4 bases, and 6 bases stayed unmatched. CDR3 sequence: CASSLTGNYEQYF. CDR3 DNA sequence: TGTGCCAGCAGCCTGACAGGGAATTACGAGCAGTACTTC.

This chain connects TRBV7-2 to TRBJ2-1, with D uncertain. V was clipped by 1 base and J by 4 bases, with 8 bases between them. The length of the CDR3 is 14 residues. Germline CDR1 and CDR2: SGHTA and FQGNSA. In DNA form, the CDR3 reads TGTGCCAGCAGCTTAGATCCACGGTACAATGAGCAGTTCTTC. Residues: CASSLDPRYNEQFF.

This chain links TRBV19 with TRBJ2-1; no reliable D call. The CDR3 totals 13 residues. The germline CDR1 and CDR2 sequences are LNHDA and SQIVND (reference sequence). Trimming shortened V by 7 bases and J by 4 bases, and 11 bases separated the two germline ends. CDR3 sequence: CASNGGIYNEQFF. The CDR3 DNA follows: TGTGCCAGTAATGGCGGAATATACAATGAGCAGTTCTTC.

V usage is TRBV9 and J usage is TRBJ2-2; D may be TRBD1 (5 bases). CDR1 SGDLS and CDR2 YYNGEE come from the germline V gene. The V gene lost 4 bases and the J gene lost 1 base, with 8 bases spanning the gap. The CDR3 spans 14 residues. As DNA, the CDR3 is TGTGCCAGCAGCTTTACAGGGAACACCGGGGAGCTGTTTTTT. Translation gives CASSFTGNTGELFF.

This clone has just one count. CDR3 DNA sequence: TGTGCCAGCAGCGTAGGTTTAGCGGGGGTTGAGCAGTTCTTC. Translated, it gives CASSVGLAGVEQFF. V usage is TRBV9 and J usage is TRBJ2-1, with 9 bases fitting TRBD2. The CDR3 length is 14 residues. Germline CDR1 and CDR2: SGDLS and YYNGEE. V shed 0 bases, J shed 9 bases, and the junction held 4 bases outside the gene matches.

V usage is TRBV27 and J usage is TRBJ1-1, with TRBD1 matching over 7 bases. The CDR3 is made up of 14 amino acids. V was clipped by 8 bases and J by 7 bases; unmatched bases: 13. Germline CDR1 and CDR2: MNHEY and SMNVEV (reference sequence). CDR3: CASAQYRGYGEAFF. CDR3 nucleotides: TGTGCCAGCGCCCAATACAGGGGATACGGTGAAGCTTTCTTT.